This T cell receptor beta chain is drawn from a study of T cells after yellow fever vaccination. V was clipped by 2 bases and J by 8 bases, with 14 bases between them. CDR1 is SGHRS and CDR2 is YFSETQ in the germline V gene. This CDR3 has 14 amino acids. Synthesis of TCR cDNA relied on 5'RACE template switching, which attached a universal primer site and UMIs. TCRdb re-analysed the 5' RACE reads in MiXCR, keeping a single row per CDR3 protein. The data contain under 550,000 distinct CDR3 sequences, less than 25% of them singletons. This clonotype was seen at least ten times. The sample in question was PBMCs, obtained about 21 days after the first yellow fever vaccination. The rearrangement links TRBV5-1 to TRBJ2-1; either TRBD1 or TRBD2 may fit D (6 bases each). The TCR sequence derives from a man aged 18 to 30 who received the YFV17D yellow fever vaccine. As DNA, the CDR3 is TGCGCCAGCAGCTTAGTAGGGGGGCCACATGAGCAGTTCTTC. Its translation: CASSLVGGPHEQFF.